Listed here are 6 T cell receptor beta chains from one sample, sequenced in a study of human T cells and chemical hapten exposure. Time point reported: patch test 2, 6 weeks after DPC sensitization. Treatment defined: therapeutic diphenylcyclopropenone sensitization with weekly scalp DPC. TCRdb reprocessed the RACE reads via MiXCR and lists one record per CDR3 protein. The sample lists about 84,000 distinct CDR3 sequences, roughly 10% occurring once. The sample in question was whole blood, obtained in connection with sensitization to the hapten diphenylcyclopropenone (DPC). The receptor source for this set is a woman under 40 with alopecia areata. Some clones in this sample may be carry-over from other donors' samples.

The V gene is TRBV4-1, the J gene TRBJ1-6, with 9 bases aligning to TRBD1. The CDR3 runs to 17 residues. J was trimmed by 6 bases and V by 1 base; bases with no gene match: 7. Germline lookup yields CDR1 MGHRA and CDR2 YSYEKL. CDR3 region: CASSQVDTDRGNSPLHF. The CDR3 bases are TGCGCCAGCAGCCAAGTTGATACGGACAGGGGTAATTCACCCCTCCACTTT.

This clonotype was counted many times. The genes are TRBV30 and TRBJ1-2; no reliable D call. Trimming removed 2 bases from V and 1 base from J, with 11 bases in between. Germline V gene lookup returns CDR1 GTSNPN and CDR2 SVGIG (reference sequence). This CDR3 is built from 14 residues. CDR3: CAWSQDGINYGYTF. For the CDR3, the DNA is TGTGCCTGGAGTCAAGACGGAATTAACTATGGCTACACCTTC.

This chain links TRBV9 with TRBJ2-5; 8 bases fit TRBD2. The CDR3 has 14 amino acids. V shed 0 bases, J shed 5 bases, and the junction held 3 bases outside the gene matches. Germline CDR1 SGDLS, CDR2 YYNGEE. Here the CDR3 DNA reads TGTGCCAGCAGCGTAGAGGCTAGCGGGGAGACCCAGTACTTC. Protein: CASSVEASGETQYF.

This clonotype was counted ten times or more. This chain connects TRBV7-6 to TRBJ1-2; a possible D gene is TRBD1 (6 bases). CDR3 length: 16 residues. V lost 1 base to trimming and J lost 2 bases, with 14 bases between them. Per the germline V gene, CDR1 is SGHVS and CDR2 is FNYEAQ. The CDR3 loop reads CASSLEAGARNYGYTF. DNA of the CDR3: TGTGCCAGCAGCTTAGAAGCAGGGGCTAGAAACTATGGCTACACCTTC.

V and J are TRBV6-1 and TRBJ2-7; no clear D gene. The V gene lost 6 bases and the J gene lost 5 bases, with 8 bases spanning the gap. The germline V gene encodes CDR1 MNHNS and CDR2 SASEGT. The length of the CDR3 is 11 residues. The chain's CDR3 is CASRGWDEQYF. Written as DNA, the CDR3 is TGTGCCAGCAGGGGATGGGACGAGCAGTACTTC.

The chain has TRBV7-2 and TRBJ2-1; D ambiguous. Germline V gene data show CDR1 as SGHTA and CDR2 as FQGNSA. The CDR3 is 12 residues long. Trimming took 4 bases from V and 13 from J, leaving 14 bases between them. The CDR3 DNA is TGTGCCAGCAGCTCGCCAACTACTCCCCAGTTCTTC. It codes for CASSSPTTPQFF.